This TCR beta chain was sequenced in a study of a mutant IDH1 vaccine in newly diagnosed glioma. Study-wide background: Beginning 4-6 weeks after radiotherapy alone, or with temozolomide cycles, vaccination took place.

Libraries were prepared by immunoSEQ multiplex PCR; TCRdb keeps only in-frame clonotypes and omits some of them. Of about 40,000 clones detected, roughly 84% appear once; the ten largest clones hold around 2.4%. V was trimmed by 6 bases and J by 4 bases, leaving 12 bases between them. The germline V gene has CDR1 MDHEN and CDR2 SYDVKM. The CDR3 length is 14 residues. Regarding time point: week 11, during vaccination. The study gave 300 ug of mutant IDH1 20-mer peptide per vaccine dose, with topical imiquimod. With regard to this clone: Its cognate antigen is unknown.

Sequences were derived from PBMCs, sampled from a glioma patient whose treatment included an IDH1 peptide vaccine. This TCR was sampled from a man in his forties with glioma. V gene TRBV28 combines with J gene TRBJ2-2; possible D gene TRBD2, 7 bases. CDR3 in amino acids: CASSRGGVTGELFF. The DNA of the CDR3 is TGTGCCAGCAGCCGAGGGGGGGTCACCGGGGAGCTGTTTTTT. Using reference TRBV28 and TRBJ2-2 for the parts outside the CDR3, the full variable domain is DVKVTQSSRYLVKRTGEKVFLECVQDMDHENMFWYRQDPGLGLRLIYFSYDVKMKEKGDIPEGYSVSREKKERFSLILESASTNQTSMYLCASSRGGVTGELFFGEGSRLTVL.